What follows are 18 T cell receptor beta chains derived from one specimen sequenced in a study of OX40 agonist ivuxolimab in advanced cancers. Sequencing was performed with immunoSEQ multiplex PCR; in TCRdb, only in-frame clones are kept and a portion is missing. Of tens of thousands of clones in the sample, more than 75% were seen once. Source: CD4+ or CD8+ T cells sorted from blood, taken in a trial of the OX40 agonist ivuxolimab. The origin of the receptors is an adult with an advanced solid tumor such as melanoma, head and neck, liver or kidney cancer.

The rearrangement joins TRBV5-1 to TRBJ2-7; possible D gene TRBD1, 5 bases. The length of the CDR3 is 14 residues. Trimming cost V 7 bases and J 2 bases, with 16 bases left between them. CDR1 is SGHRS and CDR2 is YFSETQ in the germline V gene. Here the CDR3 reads CASGKEDSTYEQYF. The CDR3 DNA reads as TGCGCCAGCGGGAAGGAAGACAGCACCTACGAGCAGTACTTC.

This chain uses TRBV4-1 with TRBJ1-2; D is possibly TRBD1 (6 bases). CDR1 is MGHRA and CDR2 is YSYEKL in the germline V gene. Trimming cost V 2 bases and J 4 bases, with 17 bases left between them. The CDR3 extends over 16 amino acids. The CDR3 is CASSQNTGSAGYGYTF. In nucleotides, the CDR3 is TGCGCCAGCAGCCAAAATACAGGGAGCGCAGGCTATGGCTACACCTTC.

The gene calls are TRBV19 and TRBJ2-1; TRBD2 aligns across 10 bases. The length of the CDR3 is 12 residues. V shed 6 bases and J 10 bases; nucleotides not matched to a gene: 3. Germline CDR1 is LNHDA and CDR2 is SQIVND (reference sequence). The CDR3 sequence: CASSHSGREQFF. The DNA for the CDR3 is TGTGCCAGTAGCCATAGCGGGAGGGAGCAGTTCTTC.

CDR3 nucleotide sequence: TGTGCCAGCAGCGCGGGCTTAGCGGGAGGGGACACAGATACGCAGTATTTT. It specifies CASSAGLAGGDTDTQYF. The chain couples TRBV11-3 to TRBJ2-3; 11 bases fit TRBD2. This CDR3 comprises 17 residues. Germline V gene lookup returns CDR1 SGHNT and CDR2 YENEEA. V was pared by 5 bases and J by 2 bases, with 9 bases of the junction left unmatched.

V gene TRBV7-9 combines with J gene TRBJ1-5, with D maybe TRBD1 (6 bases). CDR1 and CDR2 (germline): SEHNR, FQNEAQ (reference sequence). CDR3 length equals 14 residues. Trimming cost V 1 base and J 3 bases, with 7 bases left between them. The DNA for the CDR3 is TGTGCCAGCAGCTTAGGACAGGACAATCAGCCCCAGCATTTT. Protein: CASSLGQDNQPQHF.

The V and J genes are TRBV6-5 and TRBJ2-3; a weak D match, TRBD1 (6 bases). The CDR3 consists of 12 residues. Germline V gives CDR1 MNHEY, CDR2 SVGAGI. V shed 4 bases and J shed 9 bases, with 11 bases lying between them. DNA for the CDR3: TGTGCCAGCAGTTCCAACAGGGAGACGCAGTATTTT. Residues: CASSSNRETQYF.

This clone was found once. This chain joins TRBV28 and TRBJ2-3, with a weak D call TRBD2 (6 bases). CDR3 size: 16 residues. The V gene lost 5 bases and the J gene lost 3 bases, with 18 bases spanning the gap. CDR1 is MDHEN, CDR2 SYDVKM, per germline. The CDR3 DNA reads TGTGCCAGCAGTCCAAGGGCGGTCCGGGGGACAGATACGCAGTATTTT. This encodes CASSPRAVRGTDTQYF.

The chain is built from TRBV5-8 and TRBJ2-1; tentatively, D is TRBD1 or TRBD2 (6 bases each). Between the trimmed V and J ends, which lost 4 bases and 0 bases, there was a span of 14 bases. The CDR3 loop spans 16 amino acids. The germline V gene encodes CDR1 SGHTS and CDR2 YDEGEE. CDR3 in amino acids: CASSPGARSSYNEQFF. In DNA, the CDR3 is TGTGCCAGCAGCCCGGGGGCCCGGAGCTCCTACAATGAGCAGTTCTTC.

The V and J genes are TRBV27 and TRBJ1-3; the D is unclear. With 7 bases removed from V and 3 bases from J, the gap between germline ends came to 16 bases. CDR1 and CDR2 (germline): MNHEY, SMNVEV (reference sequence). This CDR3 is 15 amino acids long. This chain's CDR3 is CASKVAGPGGNTIYF. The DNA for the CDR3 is TGTGCCAGCAAAGTGGCAGGCCCTGGTGGAAACACCATATATTTT.

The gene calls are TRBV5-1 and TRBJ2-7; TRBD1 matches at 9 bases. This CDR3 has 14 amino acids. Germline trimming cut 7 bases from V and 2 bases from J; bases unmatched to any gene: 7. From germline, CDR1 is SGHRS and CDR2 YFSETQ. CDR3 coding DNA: TGCGCCAGCTCCCCCGGGACAGGGCCCTACGAGCAGTACTTC. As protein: CASSPGTGPYEQYF.

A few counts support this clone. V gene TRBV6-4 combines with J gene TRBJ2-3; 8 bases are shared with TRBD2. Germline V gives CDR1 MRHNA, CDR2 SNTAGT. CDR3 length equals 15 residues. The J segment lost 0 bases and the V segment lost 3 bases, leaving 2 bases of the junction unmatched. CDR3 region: CASSEASGSTDTQYF. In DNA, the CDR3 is TGTGCCAGCAGTGAGGCTAGCGGGAGCACAGATACGCAGTATTTT.

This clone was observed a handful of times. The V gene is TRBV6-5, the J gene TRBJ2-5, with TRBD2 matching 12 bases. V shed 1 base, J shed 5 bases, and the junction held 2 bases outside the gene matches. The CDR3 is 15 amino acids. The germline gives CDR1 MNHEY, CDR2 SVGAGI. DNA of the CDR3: TGTGCCAGCAGTTACTTCCTAGCGGGAGGGGAGACCCAGTACTTC. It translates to CASSYFLAGGETQYF.

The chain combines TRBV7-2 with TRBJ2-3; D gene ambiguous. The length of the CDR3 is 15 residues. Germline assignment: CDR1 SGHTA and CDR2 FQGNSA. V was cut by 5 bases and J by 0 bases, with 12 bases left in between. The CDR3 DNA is TGTGCCAGCAGCCCGGGTAGAGCTAGCACAGATACGCAGTATTTT. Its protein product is CASSPGRASTDTQYF.

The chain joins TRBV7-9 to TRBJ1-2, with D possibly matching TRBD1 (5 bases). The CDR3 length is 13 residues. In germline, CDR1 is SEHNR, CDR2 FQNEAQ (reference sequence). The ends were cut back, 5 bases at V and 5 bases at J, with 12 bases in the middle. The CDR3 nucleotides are TGTGCCAGCAGCCCGGGGACTACGTATGGCTACACCTTC. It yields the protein CASSPGTTYGYTF.

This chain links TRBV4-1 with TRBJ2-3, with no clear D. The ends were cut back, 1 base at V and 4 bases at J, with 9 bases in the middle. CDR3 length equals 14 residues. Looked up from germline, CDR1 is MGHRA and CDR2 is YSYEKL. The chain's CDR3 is CASSQGVGSDTQYF. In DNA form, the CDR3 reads TGCGCCAGCAGCCAAGGTGTGGGGTCAGATACGCAGTATTTT.

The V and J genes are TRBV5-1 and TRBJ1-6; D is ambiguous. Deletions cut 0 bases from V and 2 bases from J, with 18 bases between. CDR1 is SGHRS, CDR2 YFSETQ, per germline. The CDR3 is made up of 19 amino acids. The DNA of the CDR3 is TGCGCCAGCAGCTTGGCCACCGTCCCCCCAAGGACCTATAATTCACCCCTCCACTTT. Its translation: CASSLATVPPRTYNSPLHF.

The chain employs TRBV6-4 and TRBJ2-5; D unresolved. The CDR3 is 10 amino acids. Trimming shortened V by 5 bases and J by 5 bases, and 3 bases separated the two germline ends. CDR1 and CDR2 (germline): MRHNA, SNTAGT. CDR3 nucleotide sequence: TGTGCCAGCAGTAAGGAGACCCAGTACTTC. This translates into CASSKETQYF.

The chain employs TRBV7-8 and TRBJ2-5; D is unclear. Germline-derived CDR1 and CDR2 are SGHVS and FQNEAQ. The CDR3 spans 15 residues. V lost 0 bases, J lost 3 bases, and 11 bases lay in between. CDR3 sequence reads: CASSLAGWRKETQYF. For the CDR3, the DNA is TGTGCCAGCAGCTTAGCGGGTTGGAGAAAAGAGACCCAGTACTTC.